The rows below give T cell receptor beta chains drawn from one sample of a study of neoadjuvant anti-PD-1 for oral cavity cancer. The repertoire was sequenced with immunoSEQ multiplex PCR; TCRdb's copy has only in-frame clones and lacks some. The sample holds around 14,000 clones, about three quarters seen once. The sequences come from PBMCs, collected after nivolumab (anti-PD-1) treatment. These receptors all stem from a person between 35 and 79 years old with oral cavity squamous cell carcinoma. The CDR3 runs from the conserved cysteine through the conserved F or W. D genes are given only for firm matches. Clone size is given for some rows only: seen once, a few or many times, or a class if the clone is expanded.

TRBV27	TRBJ2-2	18	-	-	CASSLSSRAAVQSGELFF	TGTGCCAGCAGTTTATCCTCACGAGCGGCAGTTCAAAGCGGGGAGCTGTTTTTT
TRBV6-1	TRBJ1-4	16	once	TRBD1	CASSEGAGTGDEKLFF	TGTGCCAGCAGTGAAGGGGCCGGGACAGGGGATGAAAAACTGTTTTTT
TRBV10-3	TRBJ1-2	16	-	-	CAISESATGYNYGYTF	TGTGCCATCAGTGAGTCGGCCACAGGGTATAACTATGGCTACACCTTC
TRBV29-1	TRBJ1-1	13	-	TRBD1	CSVGRTGDTEAFF	TGCAGCGTTGGGCGGACAGGGGACACTGAAGCTTTCTTT
TRBV5-5	TRBJ2-7	11	-	-	CASSFSYEQYF	TGTGCCAGCAGCTTCAGCTACGAGCAGTACTTC
TRBV6-5	TRBJ2-1	15	-	TRBD2	CASSLAGGPGNEQFF	TGTGCCAGCAGTCTAGCGGGAGGGCCCGGGAATGAGCAGTTCTTC
TRBV11-2	TRBJ2-7	16	-	-	CASSFPRGKSLYEQYF	TGTGCCAGCAGCTTCCCCAGGGGAAAGTCTTTGTACGAGCAGTACTTC
TRBV7-9	TRBJ2-1	15	once	-	CASSPGRSSYNEQFF	TGTGCCAGCAGCCCCGGCAGGAGCTCCTACAATGAGCAGTTCTTC
TRBV11-2	TRBJ2-7	16	few	-	CASSSIHGQAGYEQYF	TGTGCCAGCAGCTCAATCCACGGCCAGGCCGGGTACGAGCAGTACTTC
TRBV5-1	TRBJ2-5	15	-	TRBD1	CASSFYTGTEETQYF	TGCGCCAGCAGCTTCTACACCGGGACAGAAGAGACCCAGTACTTC
TRBV5-6	TRBJ1-2	16	few	TRBD1	CASSLGKGGVYGGYTF	TGTGCCAGCAGCTTAGGGAAAGGGGGCGTCTATGGTGGCTACACCTTC
TRBV16	TRBJ1-2	13	-	-	CASSRAQDYGYTF	TGTGCCAGCAGCCGGGCTCAGGACTATGGCTACACCTTC
TRBV20-1	TRBJ2-5	11	-	-	CSAEPRETQYF	TGCAGTGCGGAACCCCGGGAGACCCAGTACTTC
TRBV6-5	TRBJ2-7	15	-	TRBD2	CASSYSGLAGSEQYF	TGTGCCAGCAGTTACTCTGGACTAGCGGGAAGCGAGCAGTACTTC
TRBV27	TRBJ2-1	16	-	-	CASSTLSGPSYNEQFF	TGTGCCAGCAGTACCTTATCGGGGCCTTCCTACAATGAGCAGTTCTTC
TRBV29-1	TRBJ1-2	13	once	-	CSVEDLANYGYTF	TGCAGCGTTGAAGACTTAGCTAACTATGGCTACACCTTC
TRBV28	TRBJ1-1	13	few	-	CASNHPPGSEAFF	TGTGCCAGCAACCACCCGCCCGGCAGTGAAGCTTTCTTT
TRBV30	TRBJ2-5	14	once	-	CAWSPRTGRETQYF	TGTGCCTGGAGCCCGAGGACGGGAAGGGAGACCCAGTACTTC
TRBV6-4	TRBJ2-6	15	-	-	CASSDTGSGANVLTF	TGTGCCAGCAGTGACACAGGGTCTGGGGCCAACGTCCTGACTTTC
TRBV5-1	TRBJ2-1	13	-	TRBD2	CASKREVANEQFF	TGCGCCAGCAAGCGGGAGGTCGCTAATGAGCAGTTCTTC
TRBV4-1	TRBJ2-1	16	-	-	CASSRLNSGDINEQFF	TGCGCCAGCAGCCGCCTAAACTCGGGCGACATCAATGAGCAGTTCTTC
TRBV7-8	TRBJ2-3	14	-	TRBD2	CASSSWTSADTQYF	TGTGCCAGCAGCTCATGGACTAGCGCAGATACGCAGTATTTT
TRBV10-1	TRBJ2-4	13	few	-	CASSSGLKNIQYF	TGCGCCAGCAGCTCTGGACTCAAAAACATTCAGTACTTC
TRBV4-1	TRBJ2-4	13	-	TRBD1	CASSPDRGTIQYF	TGCGCCAGCAGCCCTGACAGGGGGACCATTCAGTACTTC
TRBV5-1	TRBJ1-4	15	-	TRBD1	CASSMTGTTNEKLFF	TGCGCCAGCAGCATGACAGGGACCACTAATGAAAAACTGTTTTTT
TRBV30	TRBJ1-3	15	-	-	CAWSRTPSSGNTIYF	TGTGCCTGGAGTCGGACACCGAGCTCTGGAAACACCATATATTTT
TRBV6-1	TRBJ1-1	14	few	TRBD1	CASSPGQGNTEAFF	TGTGCCAGCAGTCCAGGACAGGGGAACACTGAAGCTTTCTTT
TRBV5-5	TRBJ2-7	15	-	TRBD1	CASSHRQGFSYEQYF	TGTGCCAGCAGCCACAGACAGGGATTCTCCTACGAGCAGTACTTC
TRBV6-1	TRBJ2-1	13	-	TRBD1	CASWDRGVNEQFF	TGTGCCAGTTGGGACAGGGGAGTCAATGAGCAGTTCTTC
TRBV5-5	TRBJ2-7	15	-	TRBD1	CASSSGTGSSYEQYF	TGTGCCAGCAGCTCCGGGACAGGGAGCTCCTACGAGCAGTACTTC
TRBV7-9	TRBJ2-7	12	-	-	CASSLESYEQYF	TGTGCCAGCAGCTTAGAGTCCTACGAGCAGTACTTC
TRBV6-6	TRBJ1-4	15	once	-	CASRQDTSVGRKLFF	TGTGCCAGCAGACAAGATACTAGCGTCGGCCGAAAACTGTTTTTT
TRBV5-4	TRBJ2-5	14	-	-	CASSLNGQPWTQYF	TGTGCCAGCAGCTTGAATGGACAGCCCTGGACCCAGTACTTC
TRBV13	TRBJ2-2	16	-	TRBD1	CASSLAGQGWTGELFF	TGTGCCAGCAGCTTAGCGGGACAGGGTTGGACCGGGGAGCTGTTTTTT
TRBV25-1	TRBJ1-3	14	-	-	CASSWGVAGNTIYF	TGTGCCAGCAGTTGGGGAGTCGCTGGAAACACCATATATTTT
TRBV19	TRBJ2-7	15	-	-	CASSIIQGGAYEQYF	TGTGCCAGTAGTATAATCCAGGGTGGGGCCTACGAGCAGTACTTC
TRBV6-1	TRBJ2-3	15	-	-	CASIPTIVSTDTQYF	TGTGCCAGCATCCCCACCATCGTTAGCACAGATACGCAGTATTTT
TRBV5-4	TRBJ2-3	16	-	TRBD2	CASSSGLAGSTDTQYF	TGTGCCAGCAGCTCCGGACTAGCGGGAAGTACAGATACGCAGTATTTT
TRBV28	TRBJ2-2	15	few	-	CASSGRRGQTGELFF	TGTGCCAGCAGTGGAAGGCGGGGGCAAACCGGGGAGCTGTTTTTT
TRBV18	TRBJ2-2	15	-	-	CASSPGRESTGELFF	TGTGCCAGCTCCCCGGGACGGGAGAGCACCGGGGAGCTGTTTTTT
TRBV27	TRBJ1-2	15	few	TRBD1	CASSFHRDSNYGYTF	TGTGCCAGCAGTTTCCACCGGGACAGTAACTATGGCTACACCTTC